Listed here are 29 T cell receptor beta chains from one sample, sequenced in a study of regulatory T cells in long-lasting Graves disease. Time point given: persistent/refractory GD, antithyroid drugs over 5 years with positive TRAb. Generation of the TCR library employed RNA extracted from PBMCs. According to the study, TCR beta libraries were built with iRepertoire HTBI primers and CDR3-region Arm-PCR. TCRdb used MiXCR to reprocess the multiplex PCR reads, holding one entry per CDR3 protein. This sample has roughly 450,000 distinct CDR3 sequences, with 22% found just once. The specimen comprised peripheral blood mononuclear cells (PBMCs), sampled when the disease was refractory, from a patient treated with antithyroid drugs. These receptors all come from a female donor with Graves disease.

This clonotype was counted a few times. This chain links TRBV3-1 with TRBJ1-1; D not certain. In germline, CDR1 is LGHDT, CDR2 YNNKEL (reference sequence). CDR3 length: 14 residues. With 1 base removed from V and 2 bases from J, the gap between germline ends came to 8 bases. The CDR3: CASSQAGSNTEAFF. In nucleotides, the CDR3 is TGTGCCAGCAGCCAAGCCGGCTCTAACACTGAAGCTTTCTTT.

This clonotype was detected once. The gene calls are TRBV5-4 and TRBJ2-2, with D perhaps matching TRBD2 (5 bases). Trimming stripped 4 bases from V and 6 bases from J, with 13 bases between. The CDR3 extends over 14 amino acids. CDR1 and CDR2 (germline): SGHNT, YYREEE (reference sequence). The CDR3 DNA reads TGTGCCAGCAGCGTGTCACTAGGGTCCGGGGAGCTGTTTTTT. Translated: CASSVSLGSGELFF. Combining the CDR3 with reference TRBV5-4 and TRBJ2-2 gives the whole variable domain ETGVTQSPTHLIKTRGQQVTLRCSSQSGHNTVSWYQQALGQGPQFIFQYYREEENGRGNFPPRFSGLQFPNYSSELNVNALELDDSALYLCASSVSLGSGELFFGEGSRLTVL.

This clonotype was seen a handful of times. CDR3 in amino acids: CASNGGGNIQYF. The CDR3, as DNA: TGTGCCAGCAACGGGGGTGGGAACATTCAGTACTTC. This chain links TRBV6-1 with TRBJ2-4; D is possibly TRBD2 (6 bases). Trimming removed 7 bases from V and 7 bases from J, with 11 bases in between. Germline V lookup: CDR1 MNHNS, CDR2 SASEGT. This CDR3 contains 12 residues.

This clonotype was observed a handful of times. The V call is TRBV2, the J call TRBJ1-2; D ambiguous. The CDR3 is 13 amino acids. The germline CDR1 and CDR2 sequences are SNHLY and FYNNEI. V was pared by 7 bases and J by 8 bases, with 17 bases between. The CDR3: CASTETPSGGYTF. The CDR3 DNA follows: TGTGCCAGCACGGAGACACCCAGTGGGGGCTACACCTTC.

This clonotype has ten or more counts. V and J are TRBV28 and TRBJ1-1; D call uncertain. CDR3 length: 8 amino acids. CDR1 MDHEN and CDR2 SYDVKM come from the germline V gene. Trimming took off 6 bases at V and 13 bases at J, with 6 bases between the two ends. CDR3 amino acids: CASSRDFF. The DNA of the CDR3 is TGTGCCAGCAGCCGGGATTTCTTT. The full variable domain, in which reference TRBV28 and TRBJ1-1 provide the parts outside the CDR3, is DVKVTQSSRYLVKRTGEKVFLECVQDMDHENMFWYRQDPGLGLRLIYFSYDVKMKEKGDIPEGYSVSREKKERFSLILESASTNQTSMYLCASSRDFFGQGTRLTVV.

Only a few counts were recorded for this clonotype. The V call is TRBV6-1, the J call TRBJ1-2; possibly TRBD1 for D (6 bases). The germline V gene encodes CDR1 MNHNS and CDR2 SASEGT. Trimming shortened V by 5 bases and J by 3 bases, and 10 bases separated the two germline ends. The length of the CDR3 is 13 residues. CDR3 loop: CASSIRGDYGYTF. Written as DNA, the CDR3 is TGTGCCAGCAGTATCAGGGGAGACTATGGCTACACCTTC.

This clonotype occurred many times. The chain employs TRBV7-9 and TRBJ2-6, with TRBD1 identical over 10 bases. The J segment lost 4 bases and the V segment lost 5 bases, leaving 8 bases of the junction unmatched. The germline CDR1 and CDR2 sequences are SEHNR and FQNEAQ (reference sequence). The CDR3 totals 17 residues. CDR3 nucleotide sequence: TGTGCCAGCAGCCCTAGACAGGGGGCGCGAGGGGCCAACGTCCTGACTTTC. It translates to CASSPRQGARGANVLTF.

This clonotype was counted many times. The chain employs TRBV2 and TRBJ1-5, with D possibly being TRBD1 (5 bases). With 4 bases removed from V and 0 bases from J, the gap between germline ends came to 10 bases. CDR1 and CDR2 from the germline V gene are SNHLY and FYNNEI. This CDR3 has 15 amino acids. The CDR3 bases are TGTGCCAGCAGTGTCGGGGACGGTAGCAATCAGCCCCAGCATTTT. Amino acids: CASSVGDGSNQPQHF.

The V gene is TRBV7-2, the J gene TRBJ1-3; D unresolved. Trimming pared 2 bases from V and 4 bases from J, leaving 9 bases between. The germline CDR1 and CDR2 sequences are SGHTA and FQGNSA. This CDR3 is 14 amino acids long. The CDR3 nucleotides are TGTGCCAGCAGCTTACTACGAACGGGAAACACCATATATTTT. Translating gives CASSLLRTGNTIYF.

This clonotype was seen ten or more times. This chain joins TRBV28 and TRBJ2-7; a possible D gene is TRBD2 (6 bases). The ends were cut back, 0 bases at V and 0 bases at J, with 9 bases in the middle. This CDR3 contains 15 residues. Germline CDR1 is MDHEN and CDR2 is SYDVKM. CDR3 bases: TGTGCCAGCAGTTTATGGCGGGAAAGCTCCTACGAGCAGTACTTC. It codes for CASSLWRESSYEQYF.

At least ten counts were recorded for this clonotype. The chain carries TRBV12-3 or TRBV12-4 and TRBJ2-7; 8 bases are a match to TRBD2. V dropped 6 bases and J dropped 3; count of bases not matched to a gene: 4. CDR3 length: 13 amino acids. The CDR3 DNA is TGTGCCAGCAGGGTCGGGGGGGGCTACGAGCAGTACTTC. This gives the protein CASRVGGGYEQYF.

In its sample, this clonotype was seen many times. This chain links TRBV6-1 with TRBJ1-2, with D perhaps matching TRBD1 (5 bases). The V gene lost 4 bases and the J gene lost 6 bases, with 18 bases spanning the gap. This CDR3 comprises 15 residues. Germline V gene lookup returns CDR1 MNHNS and CDR2 SASEGT. CDR3: CASSGSGTGWDGYTF. CDR3 bases: TGTGCCAGCAGTGGCTCCGGGACGGGCTGGGATGGCTACACCTTC.

Only a few counts were recorded for this clonotype. This rearrangement joins TRBV12-3 or TRBV12-4 to TRBJ1-1; a weak D match, TRBD1 (6 bases). This CDR3 is 15 amino acids long. V was pared by 7 bases and J by 0 bases, with 15 bases between. CDR3 sequence: CASTPRGTLNTEAFF. The CDR3 nucleotides read TGTGCCAGCACCCCTCGCGGGACATTGAACACTGAAGCTTTCTTT.

This clonotype was found many times. The rearrangement links TRBV20-1 to TRBJ1-1; 8 bases align to TRBD1. The germline gives CDR1 DFQATT, CDR2 SNEGSKA (reference sequence). The CDR3 runs to 11 residues. The junction had 2 bases not matched to a gene; V was cut back by 8 bases and J by 3 bases. CDR3 sequence reads: CSQDRDTEAFF. The CDR3 bases are TGCAGTCAGGACAGGGACACTGAAGCTTTCTTT.

This clonotype showed up many times. V gene TRBV7-3 combines with J gene TRBJ2-5; 8 nucleotides line up with TRBD2. Germline-derived CDR1 and CDR2 are SGHTA and FQGTGA. This CDR3 is built from 15 residues. J gave up 1 base and V 5 bases, and 6 bases lay outside the gene matches. The CDR3 DNA reads as TGTGCCAGCAGCCCTTCCGGGACTAGCCAAGAGACCCAGTACTTC. Its translation is CASSPSGTSQETQYF.

This clonotype occurred many times. This chain joins TRBV7-2 and TRBJ1-1; possible D gene TRBD1, 5 bases. In germline, CDR1 is SGHTA, CDR2 FQGNSA. The V and J ends lost 5 bases and 7 bases respectively, with 8 bases between them. The CDR3 loop spans 11 amino acids. CDR3 coding DNA: TGTGCCAGCAGCCGGACAAATGAAGCTTTCTTT. This translates into CASSRTNEAFF.

This clonotype appeared a few times. The CDR3 loop reads CSVEGGNSNYGYTF. DNA for the CDR3: TGCAGCGTTGAGGGGGGGAACTCTAACTATGGCTACACCTTC. The rearrangement joins TRBV29-1 to TRBJ1-2, with D tentatively TRBD1 (5 bases). The CDR3 contains 14 residues. V lost 3 bases and J lost 0, with 11 bases in between. The germline V gene has CDR1 SQVTM and CDR2 ANQGSEA.

This sequence joins TRBV7-2 and TRBJ2-1; the D gene is possibly TRBD1 (6 bases). The CDR3 has 14 residues. V lost 3 bases and J lost 3, with 9 bases in between. The V gene's germline CDR1 is SGHTA and CDR2 FQGNSA. CDR3 DNA: TGTGCCAGCAGCTTTGGGACAAACTACAATGAGCAGTTCTTC. This codes for CASSFGTNYNEQFF.

The J gene is TRBJ1-5, the V gene TRBV24-1; 8 bases are a match to TRBD1. The CDR3 has 19 amino acids. Germline V gene lookup returns CDR1 KGHDR and CDR2 SFDVKD. The J segment lost 2 bases and the V segment lost 2 bases, leaving 13 bases of the junction unmatched. CDR3 bases: TGTGCCACCAGTGATTCCGGACAGGGCCCAATTGGGGGCAATCAGCCCCAGCATTTT. Encoded protein: CATSDSGQGPIGGNQPQHF.

This clonotype has a count of ten or more. CDR3 sequence: CASSLLGQGYGYTF. The CDR3 bases are TGTGCCAGCAGCCTACTTGGACAGGGCTATGGCTACACCTTC. This chain links TRBV12-3 or TRBV12-4 with TRBJ1-2; 8 nucleotides line up with TRBD1. V dropped 6 bases and J dropped 4; count of bases not matched to a gene: 7. This CDR3 is built from 14 residues.

The sample holds many counts of this clonotype. CDR3 in amino acids: CAWRDSVNTEAFF. The CDR3 DNA sequence: TGTGCCTGGAGGGACAGTGTCAACACTGAAGCTTTCTTT. This sequence joins TRBV30 and TRBJ1-1; tentatively, D is TRBD1 (6 bases). Trimming cost V 3 bases and J 2 bases, with 10 bases left between them. This CDR3 is 13 amino acids long. The germline gives CDR1 GTSNPN, CDR2 SVGIG (reference sequence).

This clonotype was picked up many times. V and J are TRBV13 and TRBJ2-7, with D possibly matching TRBD2 (5 bases). Trimming took 10 bases from V and 3 from J, leaving 16 bases between them. Germline V gene lookup returns CDR1 PRHDT and CDR2 FYEKMQ (reference sequence). The CDR3 runs to 13 residues. CDR3 in amino acids: CATTRGSGYEQYF. CDR3 nucleotides: TGTGCCACCACCCGGGGAAGCGGCTACGAGCAGTACTTC. Supplemented by reference TRBV13 and TRBJ2-7, the full variable domain reads AAGVIQSPRHLIKEKRETATLKCYPIPRHDTVYWYQQGPGQDPQFLISFYEKMQSDKGSIPDRFSAQQFSDYHSELNMSSLELGDSALYFCATTRGSGYEQYFGPGTRLTVT.

This clonotype was detected only a few times. The rearrangement joins TRBV19 to TRBJ1-1; D might be TRBD1 (6 bases). The CDR3 totals 14 residues. Germline-derived CDR1 and CDR2 are LNHDA and SQIVND (reference sequence). Trimming removed 7 bases from V and 0 bases from J, with 12 bases in between. The CDR3 protein is CASTLPGVNTEAFF. As DNA, the CDR3 is TGTGCCAGTACCTTGCCAGGGGTGAACACTGAAGCTTTCTTT.

This clonotype was counted only a few times. The chain joins TRBV24-1 to TRBJ2-7; D is unclear. The germline V gene encodes CDR1 KGHDR and CDR2 SFDVKD. The CDR3 runs to 13 residues. Trimming pared 2 bases from V and 4 bases from J, leaving 8 bases between. CDR3 in DNA: TGTGCCACCAGTGATTGGCTAGGGTACGAGCAGTACTTC. This translates into CATSDWLGYEQYF.

The V gene is TRBV3-1, the J gene TRBJ2-7; the match to TRBD2 covers 8 bases. Germline lookup yields CDR1 LGHDT and CDR2 YNNKEL (reference sequence). This CDR3 has 13 amino acids. J lost 6 bases, V lost 1 base, and 2 bases had no gene match. DNA of the CDR3: TGTGCCAGCAGCCAAGCGCTAGCGGGCGAGCAGTACTTC. This gives the protein CASSQALAGEQYF.

This clonotype was counted a few times. The rearrangement joins TRBV20-1 to TRBJ2-7; D is possibly TRBD1 or TRBD2 (5 bases each). The CDR3 is made up of 11 amino acids. Trimming shortened V by 3 bases and J by 5 bases, and 8 bases separated the two germline ends. Germline CDR1 and CDR2: DFQATT and SNEGSKA (reference sequence). In nucleotides, the CDR3 is TGCAGTGCTAGCAGGGAGCACGAGCAGTACTTC. This codes for CSASREHEQYF.

This clonotype was recorded many times. The chain has TRBV12-3 or TRBV12-4 and TRBJ2-2; weak D call: TRBD1 (8 bases). V lost 6 bases, J lost 5 bases, and 19 bases lay in between. This CDR3 contains 16 residues. The CDR3 is CASRGGPDRVTGELFF. Written as DNA, the CDR3 is TGTGCCAGCAGGGGGGGGCCGGACAGGGTAACCGGGGAGCTGTTTTTT.

CDR3 sequence reads: CASGVDGSRDEKLFF. The CDR3 nucleotides are TGTGCCAGCGGCGTAGACGGCAGTCGCGATGAAAAACTGTTTTTT. The chain couples TRBV7-8 to TRBJ1-4; no firm D call. V lost 8 bases, J lost 6 bases, and 19 bases lay in between. CDR3 length: 15 amino acids. Germline loops: CDR1 SGHVS, CDR2 FQNEAQ.

This chain uses TRBV4-1 with TRBJ2-2; D is perhaps TRBD2 (5 bases). The V gene's germline CDR1 is MGHRA and CDR2 YSYEKL. Trimming removed 1 base from V and 4 bases from J, with 13 bases in between. CDR3 length equals 16 residues. CDR3 in DNA: TGCGCCAGCAGCCAAGGTAGTGTCGGGGTCACCGGGGAGCTGTTTTTT. Protein product: CASSQGSVGVTGELFF.